A single sample gave rise to the 7 T cell receptor beta chains below, sequenced in a study of CD8+ T cells in alopecia areata. RNA extraction was followed by reverse transcription into cDNA, which acted as the sequencing template. Assay used: immunoSEQ multiplex PCR; TCRdb lists only in-frame clones, some missing. Among fewer than 200,000 clones, 60% to 75% were seen once, and the ten largest hold approximately 14%. Regarding treatment: oral pan-JAK inhibitor, 5-10 mg twice daily. Sequencing was performed on CD4+ T cells sorted from blood, taken at week 24, from a patient treated with tofacitinib. The receptors were sampled from a human donor with alopecia areata.

The chain carries TRBV29-1 and TRBJ2-7; no clear D gene. The germline V gene has CDR1 SQVTM and CDR2 ANQGSEA. The CDR3 is made up of 13 amino acids. The CDR3 protein is CSKSRWFPYEQYF. CDR3 bases: TGCAGTAAATCCCGGTGGTTTCCGTACGAGCAGTACTTC.

The CDR3 here is CASSQGRANTEAFF. The CDR3 nucleotides are TGTGCCAGCAGCCAGGGAAGGGCGAACACTGAAGCTTTCTTT. J is TRBJ1-1 and V is TRBV14; D gene ambiguous. The CDR3 is 14 residues long. Trimming took off 3 bases at V and 1 base at J, with 9 bases between the two ends. Germline CDR1 reads SGHDN; CDR2 reads FVKESK.

The table lists this clone with a few counts. CDR3 DNA sequence: TGTGCCAGCAGTTGGAGGGCTGGTCAGCCCCAGCATTTT. Its translation: CASSWRAGQPQHF. V and J are TRBV28 and TRBJ1-5; D gene unclear. The V end was cut by 4 bases, the J end by 6 bases, with 10 bases between. Germline values: CDR1 MDHEN, CDR2 SYDVKM. The CDR3 has 13 residues.

This chain connects TRBV7-9 to TRBJ2-7; 8 bases agree with TRBD1. V lost 5 bases to trimming and J lost 9 bases; unmatched junction nucleotides: 3. Per germline, CDR1 SEHNR and CDR2 FQNEAQ (reference sequence). The CDR3 runs 11 residues. The CDR3, as DNA: TGTGCCAGCAGCCCTGACAGGGGGCAGTACTTC. Protein sequence: CASSPDRGQYF.

V and J are TRBV29-1 and TRBJ1-1, with D maybe TRBD1 (5 bases). The CDR3 contains 14 residues. The V and J ends lost 2 bases and 1 base respectively, with 11 bases between them. Germline V CDR1 and CDR2: SQVTM, ANQGSEA. The CDR3 DNA reads as TGCAGCGTTGAACGGAGACAGTCGAACACTGAAGCTTTCTTT. Translation: CSVERRQSNTEAFF.

V is TRBV27 and J is TRBJ2-7; 10 bases map to TRBD2. This CDR3 is built from 15 residues. Germline values: CDR1 MNHEY, CDR2 SMNVEV (reference sequence). With V trimmed by 5 bases and J by 5 bases, 9 bases remained unmatched. CDR3 residues: CASSPAGGLGNEQYF. For the CDR3, the DNA is TGTGCCAGCAGTCCAGCGGGGGGGCTTGGAAACGAGCAGTACTTC.

This clone was observed many times. This chain connects TRBV7-9 to TRBJ2-1, with TRBD1 matching over 7 bases. The CDR3 runs to 15 residues. Germline trimming cut 3 bases from V and 6 bases from J; bases unmatched to any gene: 8. Germline lookup yields CDR1 SEHNR and CDR2 FQNEAQ (reference sequence). CDR3 residues: CASSFPGTASNEQFF. DNA of the CDR3: TGTGCCAGCAGCTTTCCCGGGACAGCCAGCAATGAGCAGTTCTTC. Full variable domain (outside the CDR3, taken from reference TRBV7-9 and TRBJ2-1): DTGVSQNPRHKITKRGQNVTFRCDPISEHNRLYWYRQTLGQGPEFLTYFQNEAQLEKSRLLSDRFSAERPKGSFSTLEIQRTEQGDSAMYLCASSFPGTASNEQFFGPGTRLTVL.